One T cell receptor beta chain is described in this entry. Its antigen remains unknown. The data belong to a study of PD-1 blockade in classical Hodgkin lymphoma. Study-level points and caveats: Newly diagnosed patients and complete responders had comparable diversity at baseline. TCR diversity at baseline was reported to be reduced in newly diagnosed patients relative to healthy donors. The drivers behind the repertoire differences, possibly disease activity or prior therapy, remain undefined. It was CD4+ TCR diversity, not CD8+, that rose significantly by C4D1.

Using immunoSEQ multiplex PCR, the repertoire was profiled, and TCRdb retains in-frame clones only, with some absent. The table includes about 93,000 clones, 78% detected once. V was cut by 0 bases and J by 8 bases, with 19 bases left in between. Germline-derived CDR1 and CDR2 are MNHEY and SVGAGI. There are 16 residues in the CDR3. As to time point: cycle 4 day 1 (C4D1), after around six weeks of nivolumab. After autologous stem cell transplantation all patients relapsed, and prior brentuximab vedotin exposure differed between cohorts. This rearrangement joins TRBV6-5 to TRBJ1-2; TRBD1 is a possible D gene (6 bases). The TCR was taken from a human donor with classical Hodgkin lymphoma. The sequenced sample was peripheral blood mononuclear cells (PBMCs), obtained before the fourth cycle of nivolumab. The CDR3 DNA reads TGTGCCAGCAGTTACTCGGTGGGGGGAGGGGGTTTCGGCTACACCTTC. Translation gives CASSYSVGGGGFGYTF.